The 32 T cell receptor beta chains below come from one sample, sequenced in a study of shared clonotypes between healthy human individuals. Naivety among CD8 cells was defined by CD45RO negativity and positive CCR7 selection, thereby excluding terminally differentiated effector memory CD45RA+ cells. Here immunoSEQ multiplex PCR was the method, and the copy in TCRdb shows in-frame clones only, minus some. This table holds 750,000 to 1,000,000 clones, almost 95% found once. Sequenced: naive CD8+ T cells sorted from blood. These receptors were taken from a man aged 30-40 years in good health.

The gene calls are TRBV9 and TRBJ1-1, with 10 bases identical to TRBD1. J lost 4 bases, V lost 1 base, and 7 bases had no gene match. Germline V gene sequence: CDR1 SGDLS, CDR2 YYNGEE. This CDR3 has 16 amino acids. CDR3 in amino acids: CASSVPAGTGVTEAFF. DNA for the CDR3: TGTGCCAGCAGCGTACCTGCCGGGACAGGGGTCACTGAAGCTTTCTTT.

This clone was counted a single time. The gene calls are TRBV30 and TRBJ2-7; TRBD1 matches at 9 bases. Germline V lookup: CDR1 GTSNPN, CDR2 SVGIG (reference sequence). Unmatched junction bases numbered 10, after V lost 4 bases and J lost 0 bases. CDR3 length: 16 amino acids. CDR3 in DNA: TGTGCCTGGACCCTCCTGGGGACAGGGAGCTCCTACGAGCAGTACTTC. It translates to CAWTLLGTGSSYEQYF.

The J gene is TRBJ2-1, the V gene TRBV4-1; 8 bases agree with TRBD2. The length of the CDR3 is 15 residues. Per the germline V gene, CDR1 is MGHRA and CDR2 is YSYEKL. Trimming took 1 base from V and 5 from J; bases not matched to a gene: 4. In DNA, the CDR3 is TGCGCCAGCAGCCAAGCGCAGCGGGAGAACAATGAGCAGTTCTTC. Protein product: CASSQAQRENNEQFF.

The DNA of the CDR3 is TGTGCCAGCAGCTTAAACCCCGGGAACACTGAAGCTTTCTTT. Translated, it gives CASSLNPGNTEAFF. This chain uses TRBV7-9 with TRBJ1-1; D unresolved. This CDR3 has 14 amino acids. Germline V gene data show CDR1 as SEHNR and CDR2 as FQNEAQ (reference sequence). V dropped 2 bases and J dropped 1 base, with 8 bases sitting between them.

This chain links TRBV27 with TRBJ2-3; 10 bases line up with TRBD2. The V gene end was trimmed by 1 base and the J gene end by 2 bases; junction bases not matched to a gene: 3. Germline loops: CDR1 MNHEY, CDR2 SMNVEV (reference sequence). There are 16 residues in the CDR3. The CDR3 protein is CASSLYSGRNTDTQYF. Written as DNA, the CDR3 is TGTGCCAGCAGTTTATATAGCGGGAGGAACACAGATACGCAGTATTTT.

This chain uses TRBV19 with TRBJ2-7; D possibly uses TRBD1 or TRBD2 (5 bases each). Between the trimmed V and J ends, which lost 6 bases and 3 bases, there was a span of 15 bases. The CDR3 is 14 residues long. Looked up from germline, CDR1 is LNHDA and CDR2 is SQIVND (reference sequence). The CDR3 DNA sequence: TGTGCCAGTAGCCCCGGGACGGCTGGCTACGAGCAGTACTTC. Amino acids: CASSPGTAGYEQYF.

The V and J genes are TRBV12-5 and TRBJ1-2; D uncertain. Germline V CDR1 and CDR2: LGHNT, FRNRAP. V shed 1 base and J shed 8 bases, with 11 bases lying between them. The CDR3 has 13 residues. The CDR3 spells CASGLGAHEGYTF. In nucleotides, the CDR3 is TGTGCTAGTGGTTTGGGGGCCCACGAGGGCTACACCTTC.

This chain joins TRBV7-2 and TRBJ2-7, with 8 bases matching TRBD2. The germline CDR1 and CDR2 sequences are SGHTA and FQGNSA. This CDR3 contains 16 residues. The V segment lost 1 base and the J segment 2 bases; nucleotides outside the gene matches: 7. For the CDR3, the DNA is TGTGCCAGCAGCTTAGAGGCAGCGGGAGCAACCTACGAGCAGTACTTC. This sequence encodes CASSLEAAGATYEQYF.

This chain links TRBV9 with TRBJ2-1; D unclear. The germline gives CDR1 SGDLS, CDR2 YYNGEE. Trimming removed 0 bases from V and 6 bases from J, with 10 bases in between. This CDR3 spans 14 amino acids. CDR3 residues: CASSVEGPPNEQFF. In DNA form, the CDR3 reads TGTGCCAGCAGCGTAGAGGGTCCCCCCAATGAGCAGTTCTTC.

This chain connects TRBV10-3 to TRBJ2-1; D gene uncertain. This CDR3 spans 13 amino acids. The V and J ends lost 5 bases and 8 bases respectively, with 13 bases between them. Germline CDR1 and CDR2: ENHRY and SYGVKD. In DNA form, the CDR3 reads TGTGCCATCAGTTCCCAGTCTCCAGATGAGCAGTTCTTC. Protein sequence: CAISSQSPDEQFF.

The rearrangement links TRBV11-2 to TRBJ2-3; maybe TRBD2 (6 bases). Trimming shortened V by 5 bases and J by 6 bases, and 15 bases separated the two germline ends. Germline V gives CDR1 SGHAT, CDR2 FQNNGV. CDR3 length: 14 amino acids. CDR3 protein: CASSQTSFGDTQYF. Here the CDR3 DNA reads TGTGCCAGCAGCCAAACTAGCTTTGGGGATACGCAGTATTTT.

This CDR3 reads CASSEVGHTNTEAFF. The CDR3 DNA is TGTGCCAGCAGTGAAGTGGGACATACGAACACTGAAGCTTTCTTT. The gene calls are TRBV2 and TRBJ1-1; D may be TRBD1 (6 bases). The germline CDR1 and CDR2 sequences are SNHLY and FYNNEI. This CDR3 region has 15 residues. The V end was cut by 1 base, the J end by 1 base, with 10 bases between.

The rearrangement joins TRBV5-4 to TRBJ2-2, with TRBD2 matching over 12 bases. Germline V gene lookup returns CDR1 SGHNT and CDR2 YYREEE (reference sequence). CDR3 length: 17 amino acids. With V trimmed by 4 bases and J by 5 bases, 9 bases remained unmatched. The CDR3 sequence is CASSPRLAGELTGELFF. CDR3 in DNA: TGTGCCAGCAGCCCGAGACTAGCGGGAGAGTTGACCGGGGAGCTGTTTTTT.

This sequence joins TRBV7-9 and TRBJ2-7; 8 positions match TRBD1. Germline loops: CDR1 SEHNR, CDR2 FQNEAQ (reference sequence). The CDR3 has 13 amino acids. The V and J ends lost 6 bases and 6 bases, in that order; junction bases with no gene match: 7. CDR3 DNA: TGTGCCAGCAGGGCAGGGGGCGCGGGCGAGCAGTACTTC. Translation gives CASRAGGAGEQYF.

This sequence joins TRBV11-2 and TRBJ2-7, with D tentatively TRBD1 or TRBD2 (6 bases each). V lost 3 bases to trimming and J lost 2 bases, with 11 bases between them. There are 14 residues in the CDR3. Germline CDR1 is SGHAT and CDR2 is FQNNGV. CDR3 DNA sequence: TGTGCCAGCAGCTTCGCTGGGGGGCCCTACGAGCAGTACTTC. It is translated as CASSFAGGPYEQYF.

V and J are TRBV13 and TRBJ1-2; D is uncertain. Germline lookup yields CDR1 PRHDT and CDR2 FYEKMQ (reference sequence). The CDR3 contains 15 residues. Trimming left V 3 bases short and J 8 bases short, with 19 bases between. CDR3 region: CASSFNNAPPSGYTF. CDR3 in DNA: TGTGCCAGCAGCTTCAACAACGCCCCACCATCGGGCTACACCTTC.

This rearrangement joins TRBV13 to TRBJ2-7, with 12 positions matching TRBD2. J lost 4 bases, V lost 5 bases, and 12 bases had no gene match. Germline V gene lookup returns CDR1 PRHDT and CDR2 FYEKMQ (reference sequence). There are 17 residues in the CDR3. The CDR3 loop reads CASSQKAGTSGLYEQYF. The CDR3 bases are TGTGCCAGCAGCCAAAAAGCCGGGACTAGCGGGTTGTACGAGCAGTACTTC.

V usage is TRBV7-9 and J usage is TRBJ2-5; D not certain. The CDR3 consists of 12 residues. Germline CDR1 is SEHNR and CDR2 is FQNEAQ (reference sequence). Trimming left V 5 bases short and J 5 bases short, with 9 bases between. The CDR3 DNA is TGTGCCAGCAGCCCAGCCTCGGAGACCCAGTACTTC. Amino acids: CASSPASETQYF. Using reference TRBV7-9 and TRBJ2-5 for the parts outside the CDR3, the full variable domain is DTGVSQNPRHKITKRGQNVTFRCDPISEHNRLYWYRQTLGQGPEFLTYFQNEAQLEKSRLLSDRFSAERPKGSFSTLEIQRTEQGDSAMYLCASSPASETQYFGPGTRLLVL.

This sequence joins TRBV10-2 and TRBJ2-3, with TRBD2 matching 11 bases. This CDR3 is built from 15 residues. Germline loops: CDR1 WSHSY, CDR2 SAAADI. V trimming: 5 bases; J trimming: 5 bases; junction bases outside the gene matches: 6. This CDR3 reads CASSIAGGPIDTQYF. DNA for the CDR3: TGCGCCAGCAGTATAGCGGGAGGGCCTATAGATACGCAGTATTTT.

The chain employs TRBV30 and TRBJ1-2, with a weak D call TRBD1 (6 bases). The CDR3 is 16 residues long. V was shortened by 4 bases and J by 2 bases, with 20 bases between the two germline ends. Per the germline V gene, CDR1 is GTSNPN and CDR2 is SVGIG (reference sequence). The CDR3 DNA is TGTGCCTGGACCAAAGCGACAGGTTCCATCAACTATGGCTACACCTTC. Amino acid sequence: CAWTKATGSINYGYTF.

J is TRBJ2-5 and V is TRBV7-5. TRBV7-5 is an annotated pseudogene. This CDR3 comprises 16 residues. CDR3: CVRSLAIEPGQETQYF. As DNA, the CDR3 is TGTGTCAGAAGCTTAGCGATAGAGCCTGGGCAAGAGACCCAGTACTTC.

The CDR3 DNA reads TGTGCCACCCGAATTCTAGGACAGGGGTCCAACGAGCAGTACTTC. As protein: CATRILGQGSNEQYF. This chain connects TRBV6-1 to TRBJ2-7, with 9 bases identical to TRBD1. The CDR3 covers 15 residues. Germline lookup yields CDR1 MNHNS and CDR2 SASEGT. The J segment lost 5 bases and the V segment lost 10 bases, leaving 15 bases of the junction unmatched.

The rearrangement uses TRBV5-1 and TRBJ2-4; maybe TRBD1 (6 bases). Germline V gene data show CDR1 as SGHRS and CDR2 as YFSETQ. V was clipped by 0 bases and J by 8 bases, with 12 bases between them. The CDR3 covers 14 residues. The CDR3 sequence: CASSLGGRGDIQYF. CDR3 bases: TGCGCCAGCAGCTTGGGAGGCAGGGGTGACATTCAGTACTTC.

The V and J genes are TRBV11-2 and TRBJ1-4, with D unclear. The V end lost 1 base, the J end lost 8 bases, and 8 bases lay between the germline ends. The germline V gene encodes CDR1 SGHAT and CDR2 FQNNGV. This CDR3 comprises 13 residues. Here the CDR3 reads CASSLVTGEKLFF. Written as DNA, the CDR3 is TGTGCCAGCAGCTTAGTCACGGGGGAAAAACTGTTTTTT.

The V and J genes are TRBV29-1 and TRBJ2-1; no firm D call. This CDR3 has 11 amino acids. Germline V gene data show CDR1 as SQVTM and CDR2 as ANQGSEA. V lost 0 bases and J lost 9, with 6 bases in between. The CDR3 nucleotides read TGCAGCGTTGAAGAATGGAGTGAGCAGTTCTTC. Protein sequence: CSVEEWSEQFF.

The V and J genes are TRBV11-2 and TRBJ2-1; 12 bases fit TRBD1. The CDR3 is 16 residues long. Germline V gene data show CDR1 as SGHAT and CDR2 as FQNNGV. V shed 5 bases, J shed 6 bases, and the junction held 8 bases outside the gene matches. The CDR3 here is CASSLWDRGRFNEQFF. In DNA, the CDR3 is TGTGCCAGCAGCCTCTGGGACAGGGGGCGCTTCAATGAGCAGTTCTTC.

The chain has TRBV6-6 and TRBJ2-7; D might be TRBD1 (5 bases). The CDR3 is 12 amino acids. The germline V and J ends were trimmed by 2 bases and 5 bases, with 7 bases remaining between them. Germline V CDR1 and CDR2: MNHNY, SVGAGI (reference sequence). The CDR3 DNA sequence: TGTGCCAGCAGTTACGGGGCCAACGAGCAGTACTTC. Protein sequence: CASSYGANEQYF.

V and J are TRBV2 and TRBJ2-7; 8 bases are shared with TRBD1. J was trimmed by 5 bases and V by 4 bases; bases with no gene match: 7. Germline V gene data show CDR1 as SNHLY and CDR2 as FYNNEI. The CDR3 spans 14 residues. The CDR3 loop reads CASSGTGNRNEQYF. The CDR3 DNA reads as TGTGCCAGCAGTGGGACAGGGAATAGAAACGAGCAGTACTTC.

The rearrangement joins TRBV28 to TRBJ2-7; unclear D gene. Looked up from germline, CDR1 is MDHEN and CDR2 is SYDVKM. V shed 5 bases and J shed 3 bases, with 5 bases lying between them. CDR3 length: 11 amino acids. This chain's CDR3 is CASSEIYEQYF. In nucleotides, the CDR3 is TGTGCCAGCAGTGAGATCTACGAGCAGTACTTC.

J is TRBJ1-1 and V is TRBV9, with 7 bases identical to TRBD1. This CDR3 region has 14 residues. Trimming at V came to 4 bases and at J to 5 bases, leaving 8 bases not matched to a gene. Germline CDR1 reads SGDLS; CDR2 reads YYNGEE. In nucleotides, the CDR3 is TGTGCCAGCAGCCCAATTACAGGGGCGACTGAAGCTTTCTTT. Translation gives CASSPITGATEAFF.

This CDR3 reads CATSKESSYNEQFF. The CDR3 DNA follows: TGTGCCACCAGCAAGGAAAGCTCCTACAATGAGCAGTTCTTC. The chain uses TRBV15 and TRBJ2-1, with D uncertain. Per the germline V gene, CDR1 is LNHNV and CDR2 is YYDKDF (reference sequence). Deletions cut 4 bases from V and 0 bases from J, with 7 bases between. This CDR3 has 14 residues.

The genes are TRBV9 and TRBJ2-7; tentatively, D is TRBD2 (6 bases). The CDR3 sequence is 12 residues long. Trimming shortened V by 3 bases and J by 6 bases, and 10 bases separated the two germline ends. Looked up from germline, CDR1 is SGDLS and CDR2 is YYNGEE. CDR3 in amino acids: CASSGGLAEQYF. Written as DNA, the CDR3 is TGTGCCAGCAGCGGGGGACTCGCCGAGCAGTACTTC.